The subject of this entry is one T cell receptor (beta chain). Its antigen remains unidentified. It has no much larger one-base neighbor in the sample; base qualities were not kept. These data belong to a study of T cell changes during pregnancy in multiple sclerosis (dated by TCRdb to about 2019). As for the study more broadly: In women with multiple sclerosis, the researchers looked at how the T cell repertoire shifted as pregnancy progressed.

Library preparation was by the immunoSEQ multiplex PCR assay. In its TCRdb copy, this immuneACCESS table keeps in-frame sequences only and misses some clones. Where compared with another copy, unresolved V genes explain less than half of these, and the others have no known cause. The sample records 45,000 to 60,000 clones, 90% of which are singletons. The top ten clonotypes cover approximately 3% of the sample. From the cysteine up to the phenylalanine, the CDR3 has a length of 16 residues. Of the read, only the CDR3 DNA is kept; its 48 bases are in frame from base 1. CDR1 and CDR2 are drawn from the germline V gene (reference sequence): LNHNV, YYDKDF. V lost 0 bases and J lost 3 bases, and the count of bases not matched to a germline gene is 7.

The rearrangement combines TRBV15 with TRBJ2-7; TRBD1 matches 8 bases in the middle. This sequence was found in a female donor with multiple sclerosis, enrolled in a pregnancy study. Material: CD8+ T cells from peripheral blood mononuclear cells, obtained before pregnancy. The CDR3 region reads CATSRDRTGGGYEQYF. The sequence in DNA is TGTGCCACCAGCAGAGATAGAACAGGGGGAGGCTACGAGCAGTACTTC.